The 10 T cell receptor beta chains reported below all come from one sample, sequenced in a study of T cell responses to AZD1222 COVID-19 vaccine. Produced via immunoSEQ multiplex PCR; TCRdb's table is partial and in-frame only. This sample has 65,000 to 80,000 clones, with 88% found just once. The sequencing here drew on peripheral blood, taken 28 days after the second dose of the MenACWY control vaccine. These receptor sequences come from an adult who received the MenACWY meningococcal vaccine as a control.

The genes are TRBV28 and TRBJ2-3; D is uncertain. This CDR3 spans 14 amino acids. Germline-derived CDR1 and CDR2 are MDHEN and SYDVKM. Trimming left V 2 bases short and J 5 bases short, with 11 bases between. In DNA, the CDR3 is TGTGCCAGCAGTTTAGCCGCGGCTCAAGATACGCAGTATTTT. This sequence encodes CASSLAAAQDTQYF. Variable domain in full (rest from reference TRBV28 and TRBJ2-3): DVKVTQSSRYLVKRTGEKVFLECVQDMDHENMFWYRQDPGLGLRLIYFSYDVKMKEKGDIPEGYSVSREKKERFSLILESASTNQTSMYLCASSLAAAQDTQYFGPGTRLTVL.

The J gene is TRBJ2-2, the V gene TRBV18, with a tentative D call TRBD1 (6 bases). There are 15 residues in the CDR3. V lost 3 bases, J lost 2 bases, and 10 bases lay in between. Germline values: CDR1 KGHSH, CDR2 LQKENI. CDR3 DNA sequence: TGTGCCAGCTCACCTTCAGGGGCAAACACCGGGGAGCTGTTTTTT. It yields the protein CASSPSGANTGELFF.

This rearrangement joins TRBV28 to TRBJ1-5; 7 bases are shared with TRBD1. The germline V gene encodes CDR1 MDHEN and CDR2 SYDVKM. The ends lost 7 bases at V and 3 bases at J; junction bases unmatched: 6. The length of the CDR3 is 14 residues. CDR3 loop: CASKNTGDNQPQHF. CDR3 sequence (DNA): TGTGCCAGCAAGAACACAGGGGACAATCAGCCCCAGCATTTT.

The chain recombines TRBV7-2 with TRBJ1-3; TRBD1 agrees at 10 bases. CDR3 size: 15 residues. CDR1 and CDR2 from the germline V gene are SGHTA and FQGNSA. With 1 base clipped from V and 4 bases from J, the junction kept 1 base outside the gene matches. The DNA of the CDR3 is TGTGCCAGCAGCTTAGTGGGACAGGGGGGAAACACCATATATTTT. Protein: CASSLVGQGGNTIYF.

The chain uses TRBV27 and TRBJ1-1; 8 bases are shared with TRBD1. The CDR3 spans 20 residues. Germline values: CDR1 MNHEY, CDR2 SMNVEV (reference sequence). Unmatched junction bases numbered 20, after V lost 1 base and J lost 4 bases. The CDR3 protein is CASSLLGFRGRGEIFTEAFF. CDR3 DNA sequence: TGTGCCAGCAGTTTATTGGGTTTCAGGGGGCGCGGGGAAATCTTCACTGAAGCTTTCTTT.

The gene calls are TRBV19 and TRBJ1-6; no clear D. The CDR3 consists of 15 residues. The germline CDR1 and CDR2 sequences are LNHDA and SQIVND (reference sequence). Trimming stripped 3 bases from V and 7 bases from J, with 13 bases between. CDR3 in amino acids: CASSIVGRRNSPLHF. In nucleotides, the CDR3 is TGTGCCAGTAGTATTGTGGGGAGACGAAATTCACCCCTCCACTTT.

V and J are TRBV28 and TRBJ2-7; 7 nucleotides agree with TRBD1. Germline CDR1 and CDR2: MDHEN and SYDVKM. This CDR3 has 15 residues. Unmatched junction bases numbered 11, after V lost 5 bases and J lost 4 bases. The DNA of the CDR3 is TGTGCCAGCAGTCTTACAGGGGCTCTGAGATACGAGCAGTACTTC. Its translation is CASSLTGALRYEQYF.

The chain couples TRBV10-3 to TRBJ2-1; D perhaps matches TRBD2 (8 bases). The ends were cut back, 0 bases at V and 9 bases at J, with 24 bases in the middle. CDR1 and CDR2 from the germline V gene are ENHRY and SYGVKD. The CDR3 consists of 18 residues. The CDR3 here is CAISESRDSSSGGSEQFF. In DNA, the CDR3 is TGTGCCATCAGTGAGTCCCGGGACAGTTCGTCGGGGGGGAGTGAGCAGTTCTTC.

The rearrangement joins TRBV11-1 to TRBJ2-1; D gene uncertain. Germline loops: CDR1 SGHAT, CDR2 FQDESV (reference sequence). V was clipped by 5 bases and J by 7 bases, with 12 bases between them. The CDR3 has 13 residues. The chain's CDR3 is CASSLSMGNEQFF. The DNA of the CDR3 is TGTGCCAGCAGCCTTAGTATGGGGAATGAGCAGTTCTTC.

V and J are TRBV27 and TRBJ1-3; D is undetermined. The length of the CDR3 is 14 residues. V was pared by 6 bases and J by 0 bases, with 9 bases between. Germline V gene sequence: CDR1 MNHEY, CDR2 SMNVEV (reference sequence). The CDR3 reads CASRGRLSGNTIYF. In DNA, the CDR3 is TGTGCCAGCAGGGGCAGACTCTCTGGAAACACCATATATTTT.